This T cell receptor (beta chain) was sequenced during a study of blood T cells in healthy people across ages. The CDR3 loop spans 15 amino acids. Germline V gene lookup returns CDR1 SEHNR and CDR2 FQNEAQ (reference sequence). With 7 bases removed from V and 6 bases from J, the gap between germline ends came to 19 bases. Combining a sample-barcoded 5' primer with a J-beta primer mix, a second PCR ran for 7 to 11 cycles. MiXCR was run by TCRdb on the 5' RACE reads, yielding one entry per CDR3 protein. Altogether approximately 1.5 million distinct CDR3 sequences are present, approximately 43% being singletons, with the ten largest covering approximately 4.1%.

Material: blood. The chain uses TRBV7-9 and TRBJ2-1, with a tentative D call TRBD2 (6 bases). The receptor comes from a woman in her late teens or twenties in good health. This CDR3 is CASNALGGPRNEQFF. The CDR3 DNA reads as TGTGCCAGCAACGCTCTTGGAGGGCCGCGCAATGAGCAGTTCTTC.